Given below is one TCR beta chain in context. This specimen belongs to a study of cytomegalovirus exposure and HLA in healthy donors. The study ran its PCR with 60 Vbeta and 13 Jbeta primers. As processed by the authors: As a later analysis found, there were 78 million or so unique TCR beta chains, of which roughly 11 million were shared. Data came from immunoSEQ multiplex PCR; TCRdb stores just in-frame clones and leaves some out. V, J and clone size reflect that table, while D and trimming were determined from the DNA. Here the sample spans some 91,000 clones, 86% being singletons. V lost 8 bases to trimming and J lost 1 base, with 17 bases between them. The CDR3 totals 15 residues. Germline V gene data show CDR1 as SNHLY and CDR2 as FYNNEI.

The source material was PBMCs. This chain connects TRBV2 to TRBJ1-1; D remains unclear. This TCR came from a man aged 25 to 40 in good health and CMV-seropositive. The CDR3 reads CASGGRHLKNTEAFF. The CDR3 region has the DNA TGTGCCAGCGGAGGAAGACACCTAAAGAACACTGAAGCTTTCTTT.